This paragraph reports one T cell receptor beta chain. Documented treatment: randomized to nivolumab then ipilimumab (arm A) or the reverse (arm B). The germline CDR1 and CDR2 sequences are LNHNV and YYDKDF (reference sequence). This CDR3 is 17 amino acids long. The V and J ends lost 0 bases and 3 bases respectively, with 18 bases between them. This record comes from a study of sequential checkpoint blockade in melanoma. Generated by immunoSEQ multiplex PCR, the TCRdb table keeps only in-frame clones and is missing some. The sample records tens of thousands of clones, 75% to 90% being singletons. The chain has TRBV15 and TRBJ2-7; D is unresolved. Sequencing used CD8+ T cells sorted from blood (inferred from file names), obtained from a patient given nivolumab and ipilimumab in sequence. The TCR sequence derives from a human donor with melanoma. CDR3: CATSRDQRQRKFYEQYF. Here the CDR3 DNA reads TGTGCCACCAGCAGAGATCAACGGCAGCGAAAATTCTACGAGCAGTACTTC.